This T cell receptor (beta chain) was identified during a study of technical replicates of blood from a few donors. The assay was immunoSEQ multiplex PCR, and TCRdb's table has in-frame clones only and misses some. The data hold 40,000 to 65,000 clones, with roughly 86% observed a single time. The source is a human donor in good health. Some clones in this sample may be carry-over from other donors' samples. The sample taken for sequencing was PBMCs.

CDR3 sequence (DNA): TGTGCCAGCAGCTTGGGGACAGGAGTCCACTATGGCTACACCTTC. This gives the protein CASSLGTGVHYGYTF. J is TRBJ1-2 and V is TRBV7-9; TRBD1 matches 8 bases. CDR3 length equals 15 residues. Germline CDR1 SEHNR, CDR2 FQNEAQ (reference sequence). The junction had 6 bases not matched to a gene; V was cut back by 3 bases and J by 3 bases. Full variable domain (remainder filled in from reference TRBV7-9 and TRBJ1-2): DTGVSQNPRHKITKRGQNVTFRCDPISEHNRLYWYRQTLGQGPEFLTYFQNEAQLEKSRLLSDRFSAERPKGSFSTLEIQRTEQGDSAMYLCASSLGTGVHYGYTFGSGTRLTVV.